This TCR beta chain came from a study of OX40 agonist ivuxolimab in advanced cancers. Overall study context: Dose-escalation patients' cancers were hepatocellular carcinoma, melanoma, renal cell or head and neck cancer. Study results and caveats: On average, CD8+ T cells showed a greater number of expanded clones than CD4+.

Concerning this clone itself: Its antigen is unidentified.

The CDR3 length is 15 residues. The germline V gene has CDR1 SGHTS and CDR2 YDEGEE. V dropped 1 base and J dropped 0 bases, with 8 bases sitting between them. The assay was immunoSEQ multiplex PCR, and TCRdb's table has in-frame clones only and misses some. The sample carries around 46,000 clones, 75% to 95% recorded once. Exclusion of a patient followed from autoimmune disease history or systemic immunosuppression. This clonotype was sampled from an adult with an advanced solid tumor such as melanoma, head and neck, liver or kidney cancer. The material was CD4+ or CD8+ T cells sorted from blood, obtained in a trial of the OX40 agonist ivuxolimab. The V and J genes are TRBV5-8 and TRBJ1-5; maybe TRBD1 (5 bases). The DNA of the CDR3 is TGTGCCAGCAGCTTGACAGGCGATAGCAATCAGCCCCAGCATTTT. It is translated as CASSLTGDSNQPQHF.